The T cell receptor (beta chain) under discussion was sequenced for a study of blood T cell repertoires in COVID-19. Turning to the study itself: Both acute and convalescent COVID-19 samples were obtained from the United States, Italy and Spain. PBMCs, B-cell-depleted T cells, or T cells provided the cDNA or gDNA that made up the material.

The authors' processing: Cell counts per sample came from amplifying reference gene primers. TCRdb keeps only in-frame clones here, not all; method: immunoSEQ multiplex PCR. Clonal size and the V and J genes are those of that table, whereas D and trimming came from the DNA. The sample has some 140,000 clones, about 80% seen once. The V gene's germline CDR1 is MGHRA and CDR2 YSYEKL. The CDR3 extends over 14 amino acids. With V trimmed by 5 bases and J by 7 bases, 6 bases remained unmatched. The sample taken for sequencing was peripheral blood. The receptor comes from a woman aged 60-75 years with acute or convalescent COVID-19. J is TRBJ2-1 and V is TRBV4-1, with TRBD2 identical over 9 bases. The CDR3 sequence: CASSASGAYNEQFF. As DNA, the CDR3 is TGCGCCAGCAGCGCTAGCGGGGCTTATAATGAGCAGTTCTTC.